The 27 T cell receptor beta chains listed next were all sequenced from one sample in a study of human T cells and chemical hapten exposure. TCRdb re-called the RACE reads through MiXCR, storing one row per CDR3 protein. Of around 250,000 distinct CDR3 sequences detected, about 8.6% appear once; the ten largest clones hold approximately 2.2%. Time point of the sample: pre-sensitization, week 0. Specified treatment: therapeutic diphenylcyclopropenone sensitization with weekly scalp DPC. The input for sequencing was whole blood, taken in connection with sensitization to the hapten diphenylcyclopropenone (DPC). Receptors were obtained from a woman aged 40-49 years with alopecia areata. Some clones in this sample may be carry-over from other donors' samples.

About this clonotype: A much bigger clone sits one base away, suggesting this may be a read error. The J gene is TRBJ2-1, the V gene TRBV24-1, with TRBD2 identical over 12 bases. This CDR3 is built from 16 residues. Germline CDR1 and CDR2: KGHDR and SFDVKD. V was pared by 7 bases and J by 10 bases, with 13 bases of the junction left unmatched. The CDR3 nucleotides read TGTGCCACCAGCCCGCAGACTAGCGGGAGAGTTGAGGAGCAGTTCTTC. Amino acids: CATSPQTSGRVEEQFF.

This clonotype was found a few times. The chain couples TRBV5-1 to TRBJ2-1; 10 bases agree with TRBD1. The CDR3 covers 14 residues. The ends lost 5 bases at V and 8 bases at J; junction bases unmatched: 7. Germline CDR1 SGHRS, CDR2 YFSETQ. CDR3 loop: CASRIGQGVDEQFF. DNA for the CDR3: TGCGCCAGCAGGATCGGACAGGGGGTGGATGAGCAGTTCTTC.

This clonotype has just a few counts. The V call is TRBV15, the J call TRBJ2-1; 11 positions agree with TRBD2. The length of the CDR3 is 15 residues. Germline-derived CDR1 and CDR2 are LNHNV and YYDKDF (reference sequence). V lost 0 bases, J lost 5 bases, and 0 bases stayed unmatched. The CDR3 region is CATSRELAGDNEQFF. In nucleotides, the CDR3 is TGTGCCACCAGCAGAGAACTAGCGGGGGACAATGAGCAGTTCTTC.

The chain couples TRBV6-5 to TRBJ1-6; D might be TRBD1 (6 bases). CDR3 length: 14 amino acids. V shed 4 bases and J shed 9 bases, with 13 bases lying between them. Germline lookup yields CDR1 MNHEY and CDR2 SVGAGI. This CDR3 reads CASSWRTVGSPLHF. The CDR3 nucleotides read TGTGCCAGCAGTTGGAGGACAGTAGGTTCACCCCTCCACTTT.

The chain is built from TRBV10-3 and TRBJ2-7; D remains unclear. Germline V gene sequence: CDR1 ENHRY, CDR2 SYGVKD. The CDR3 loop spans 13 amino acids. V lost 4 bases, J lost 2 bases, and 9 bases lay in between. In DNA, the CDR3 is TGTGCCATCAGTGGCATTGCTACCTACGAGCAGTACTTC. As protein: CAISGIATYEQYF.

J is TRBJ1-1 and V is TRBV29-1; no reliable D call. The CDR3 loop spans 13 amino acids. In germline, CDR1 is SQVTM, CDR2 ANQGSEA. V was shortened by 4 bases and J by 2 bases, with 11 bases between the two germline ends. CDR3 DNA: TGCAGCGTTGCCGAATGGGGAAACACTGAAGCTTTCTTT. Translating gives CSVAEWGNTEAFF.

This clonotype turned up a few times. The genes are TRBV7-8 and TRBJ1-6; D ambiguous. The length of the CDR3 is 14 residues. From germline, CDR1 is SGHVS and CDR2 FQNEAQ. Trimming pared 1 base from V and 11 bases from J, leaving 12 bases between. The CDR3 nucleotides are TGTGCCAGCAGCTTAGAGGGCCCGCCGGCACCCCTCCACTTT. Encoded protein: CASSLEGPPAPLHF.

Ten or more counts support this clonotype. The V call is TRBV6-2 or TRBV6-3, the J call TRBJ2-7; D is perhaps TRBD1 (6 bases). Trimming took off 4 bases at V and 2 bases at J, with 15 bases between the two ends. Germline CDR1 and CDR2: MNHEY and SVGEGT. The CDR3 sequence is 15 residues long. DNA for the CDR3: TGTGCCAGCAGTTCGCAGATCACAGGGACCTACGAGCAGTACTTC. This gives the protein CASSSQITGTYEQYF.

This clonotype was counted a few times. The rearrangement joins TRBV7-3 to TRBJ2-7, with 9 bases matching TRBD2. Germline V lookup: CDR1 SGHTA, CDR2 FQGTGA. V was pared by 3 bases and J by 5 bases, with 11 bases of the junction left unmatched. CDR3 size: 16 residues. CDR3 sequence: CASSLAVAGGPDEQYF. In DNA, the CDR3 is TGTGCCAGCAGCTTGGCCGTGGCGGGAGGGCCGGACGAGCAGTACTTC.

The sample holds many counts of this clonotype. As DNA, the CDR3 is TGTGCCAGCAATGGAGGGGAAGGCTATGGCTACACCTTC. Translating gives CASNGGEGYGYTF. The chain is built from TRBV28 and TRBJ1-2; a weak D match, TRBD1 (5 bases). The germline V and J ends were trimmed by 7 bases and 4 bases, with 13 bases remaining between them. Germline lookup yields CDR1 MDHEN and CDR2 SYDVKM. CDR3 size: 13 residues.

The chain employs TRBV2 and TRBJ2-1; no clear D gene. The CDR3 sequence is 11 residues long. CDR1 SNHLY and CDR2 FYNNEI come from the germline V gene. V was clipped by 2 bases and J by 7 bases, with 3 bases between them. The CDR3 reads CASSERNEQFF. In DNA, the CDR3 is TGTGCCAGCAGTGAAAGGAATGAGCAGTTCTTC.

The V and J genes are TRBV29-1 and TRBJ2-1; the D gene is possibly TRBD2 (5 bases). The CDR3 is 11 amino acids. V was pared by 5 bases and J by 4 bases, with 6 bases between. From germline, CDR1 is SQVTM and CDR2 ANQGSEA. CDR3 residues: CSVSGYNEQFF. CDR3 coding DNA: TGCAGCGTTAGCGGATACAATGAGCAGTTCTTC.

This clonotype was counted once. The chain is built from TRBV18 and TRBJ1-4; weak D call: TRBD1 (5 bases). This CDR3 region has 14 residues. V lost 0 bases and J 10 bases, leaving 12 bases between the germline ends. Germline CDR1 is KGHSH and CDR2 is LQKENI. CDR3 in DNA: TGTGCCAGCTCACCACCGGGCCAGGGAGGAAAACTGTTTTTT. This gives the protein CASSPPGQGGKLFF.

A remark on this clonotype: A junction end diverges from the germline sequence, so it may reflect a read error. In nucleotides, the CDR3 is TGTGCCAGCAGTTTGTATATATCGCAGTTGCTCTTC. It translates to CASSLYISQLLF. The V gene is TRBV12-3 or TRBV12-4, the J gene TRBJ2-1; D remains ambiguous. This CDR3 contains 12 residues.

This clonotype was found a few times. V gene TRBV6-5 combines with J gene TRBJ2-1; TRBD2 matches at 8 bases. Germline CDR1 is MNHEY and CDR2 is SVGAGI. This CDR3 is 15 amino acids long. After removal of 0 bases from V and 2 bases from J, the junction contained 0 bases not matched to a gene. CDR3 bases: TGTGCCAGCAGTTACTCGACTAGCGCCTACAATGAGCAGTTCTTC. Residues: CASSYSTSAYNEQFF.

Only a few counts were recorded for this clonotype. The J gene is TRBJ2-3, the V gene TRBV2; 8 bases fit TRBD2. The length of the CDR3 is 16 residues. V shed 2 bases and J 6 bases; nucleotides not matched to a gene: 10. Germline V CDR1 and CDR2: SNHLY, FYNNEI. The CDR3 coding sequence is TGTGCCAGCAGTGAAAGGGCGTCTAGCGGGCGGGATACGCAGTATTTT. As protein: CASSERASSGRDTQYF.

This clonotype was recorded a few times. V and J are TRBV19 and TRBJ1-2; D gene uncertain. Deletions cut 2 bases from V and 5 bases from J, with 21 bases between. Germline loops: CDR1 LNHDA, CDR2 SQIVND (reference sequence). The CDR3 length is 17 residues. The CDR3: CASSISLTPRREYGYTF. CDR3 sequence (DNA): TGTGCCAGTAGTATATCCCTAACACCTCGCCGGGAGTATGGCTACACCTTC.

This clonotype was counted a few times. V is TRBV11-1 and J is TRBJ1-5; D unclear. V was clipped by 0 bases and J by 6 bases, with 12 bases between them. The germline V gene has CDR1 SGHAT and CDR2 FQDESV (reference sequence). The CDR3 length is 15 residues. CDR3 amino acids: CASSLAVPVGQPQHF. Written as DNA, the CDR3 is TGTGCCAGCAGCTTAGCCGTCCCCGTGGGTCAGCCCCAGCATTTT.

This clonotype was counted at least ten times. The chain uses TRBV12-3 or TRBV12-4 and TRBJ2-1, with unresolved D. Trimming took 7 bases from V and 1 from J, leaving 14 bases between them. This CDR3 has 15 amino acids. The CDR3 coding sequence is TGTGCCAGCACCTCTCGGCGAAGGTCCTACAATGAGCAGTTCTTC. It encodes CASTSRRRSYNEQFF.

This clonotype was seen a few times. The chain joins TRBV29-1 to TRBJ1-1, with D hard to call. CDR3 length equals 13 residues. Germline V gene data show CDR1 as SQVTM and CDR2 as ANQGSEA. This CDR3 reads CTVTDQMNTEAFF. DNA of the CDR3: TGCACCGTAACCGACCAGATGAACACTGAAGCTTTCTTT.

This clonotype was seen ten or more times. CDR3 in amino acids: CAISESRSNQPQHF. Written as DNA, the CDR3 is TGTGCCATCAGTGAGTCGAGAAGCAATCAGCCCCAGCATTTT. The chain links TRBV10-3 to TRBJ1-5; D remains ambiguous. V lost 0 bases and J 1 base, leaving 4 bases between the germline ends. CDR1 is ENHRY, CDR2 SYGVKD, per germline. The CDR3 has 14 amino acids.

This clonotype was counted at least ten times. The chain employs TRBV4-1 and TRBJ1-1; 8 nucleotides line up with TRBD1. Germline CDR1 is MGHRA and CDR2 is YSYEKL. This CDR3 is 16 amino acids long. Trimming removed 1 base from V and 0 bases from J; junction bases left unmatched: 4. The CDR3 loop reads CASSQGDRGMNTEAFF. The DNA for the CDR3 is TGCGCCAGCAGCCAAGGCGACAGGGGAATGAACACTGAAGCTTTCTTT.

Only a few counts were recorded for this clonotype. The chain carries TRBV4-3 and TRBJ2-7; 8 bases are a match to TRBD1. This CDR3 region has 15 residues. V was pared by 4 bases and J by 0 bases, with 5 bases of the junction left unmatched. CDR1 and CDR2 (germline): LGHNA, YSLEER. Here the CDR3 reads CASSRGQGFSYEQYF. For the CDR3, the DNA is TGCGCCAGCAGCCGCGGACAGGGCTTCTCCTACGAGCAGTACTTC.

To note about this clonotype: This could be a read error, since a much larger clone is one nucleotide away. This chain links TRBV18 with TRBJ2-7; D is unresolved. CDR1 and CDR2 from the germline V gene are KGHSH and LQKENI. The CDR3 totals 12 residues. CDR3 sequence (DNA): TGTGCCAGCTCACCCCGATCCTACGAGGAGTACTTC. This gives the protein CASSPRSYEEYF. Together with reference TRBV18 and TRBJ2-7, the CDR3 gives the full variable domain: NAGVMQNPRHLVRRRGQEARLRCSPMKGHSHVYWYRQLPEEGLKFMVYLQKENIIDESGMPKERFSAEFPKEGPSILRIQQVVRGDSAAYFCASSPRSYEEYFGPGTRLTVT.

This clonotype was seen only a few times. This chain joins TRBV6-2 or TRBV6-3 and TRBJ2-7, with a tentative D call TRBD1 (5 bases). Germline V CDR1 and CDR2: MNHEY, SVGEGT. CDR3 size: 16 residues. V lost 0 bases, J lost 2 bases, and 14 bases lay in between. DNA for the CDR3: TGTGCCAGCAGTTACTCGAACTTCGACAGTCCCTACGAGCAGTACTTC. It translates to CASSYSNFDSPYEQYF.

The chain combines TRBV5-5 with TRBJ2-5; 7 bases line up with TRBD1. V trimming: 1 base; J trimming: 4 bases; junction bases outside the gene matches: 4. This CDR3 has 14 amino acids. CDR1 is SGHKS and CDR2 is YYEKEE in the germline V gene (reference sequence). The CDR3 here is CASSLSQGVETQYF. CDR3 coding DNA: TGTGCCAGCAGCTTGTCTCAGGGGGTAGAGACCCAGTACTTC.

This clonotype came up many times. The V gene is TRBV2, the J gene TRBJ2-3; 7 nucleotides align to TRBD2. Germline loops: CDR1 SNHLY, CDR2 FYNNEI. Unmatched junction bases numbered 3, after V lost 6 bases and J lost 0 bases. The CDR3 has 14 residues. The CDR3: CASRLADSTDTQYF. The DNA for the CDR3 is TGTGCCAGCAGGCTAGCGGACAGCACAGATACGCAGTATTTT.